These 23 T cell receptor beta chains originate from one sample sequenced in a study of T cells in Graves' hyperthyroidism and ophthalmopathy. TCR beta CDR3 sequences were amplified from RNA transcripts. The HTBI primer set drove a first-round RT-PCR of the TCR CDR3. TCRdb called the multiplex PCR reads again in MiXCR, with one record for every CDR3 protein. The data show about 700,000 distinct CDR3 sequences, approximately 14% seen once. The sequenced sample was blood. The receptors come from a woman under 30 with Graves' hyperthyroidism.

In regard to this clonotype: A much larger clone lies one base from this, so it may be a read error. The DNA for the CDR3 is TGTGCCAGCAGTGGAAGGTCCGGAAGCACCATATATTTT. Translated: CASSGRSGSTIYF. The chain links TRBV2 to TRBJ1-3; unclear D gene. The V gene's germline CDR1 is SNHLY and CDR2 FYNNEI. This CDR3 contains 13 residues. Variable domain in full (rest from reference TRBV2 and TRBJ1-3): EPEVTQTPSHQVTQMGQEVILRCVPISNHLYFYWYRQILGQKVEFLVSFYNNEISEKSEIFDDQFSVERPDGSNFTLKIRSTKLEDSAMYFCASSGRSGSTIYFGEGSWLTVV.

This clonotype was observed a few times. CDR3 sequence reads: CASSVRDRYGYTF. DNA for the CDR3: TGTGCCAGTAGCGTCAGGGACCGGTATGGCTACACCTTC. The rearrangement links TRBV19 to TRBJ1-2; TRBD1 might be the D (5 bases). The CDR3 is 13 residues long. The germline V gene has CDR1 LNHDA and CDR2 SQIVND (reference sequence). V was shortened by 6 bases and J by 5 bases, with 13 bases between the two germline ends.

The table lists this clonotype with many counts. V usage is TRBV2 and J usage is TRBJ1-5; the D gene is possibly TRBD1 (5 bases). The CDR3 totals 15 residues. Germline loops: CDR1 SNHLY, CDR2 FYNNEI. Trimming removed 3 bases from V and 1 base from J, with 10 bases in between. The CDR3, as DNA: TGTGCCAGCAGTGAGATGGGGGAAAGCAATCAGCCCCAGCATTTT. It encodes CASSEMGESNQPQHF.

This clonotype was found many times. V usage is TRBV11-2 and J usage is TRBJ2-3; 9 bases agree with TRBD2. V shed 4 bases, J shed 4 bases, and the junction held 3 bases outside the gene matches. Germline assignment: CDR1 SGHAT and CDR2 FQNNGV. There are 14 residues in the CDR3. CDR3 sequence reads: CASSWLAGADTQYF. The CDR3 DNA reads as TGTGCCAGCAGCTGGTTAGCGGGAGCAGATACGCAGTATTTT.

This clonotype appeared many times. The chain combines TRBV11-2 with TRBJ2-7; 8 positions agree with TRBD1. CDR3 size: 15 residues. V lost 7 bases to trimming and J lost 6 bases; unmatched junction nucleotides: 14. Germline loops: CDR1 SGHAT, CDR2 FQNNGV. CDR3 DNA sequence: TGTGCCAGCACTCCGGCCGTGACAGGGGCGTTCGAGCAGTACTTC. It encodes CASTPAVTGAFEQYF.

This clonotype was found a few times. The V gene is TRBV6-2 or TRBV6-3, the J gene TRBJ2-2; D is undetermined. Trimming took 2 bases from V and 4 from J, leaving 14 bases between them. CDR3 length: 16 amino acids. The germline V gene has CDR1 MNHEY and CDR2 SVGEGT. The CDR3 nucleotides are TGTGCCAGCAGTTACAGCTGGGCTAGGAGCACCGGGGAGCTGTTTTTT. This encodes CASSYSWARSTGELFF.

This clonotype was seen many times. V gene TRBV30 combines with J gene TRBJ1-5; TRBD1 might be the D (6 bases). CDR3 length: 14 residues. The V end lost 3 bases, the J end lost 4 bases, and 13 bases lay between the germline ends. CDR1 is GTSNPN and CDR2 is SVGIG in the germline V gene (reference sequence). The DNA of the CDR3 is TGTGCCTGGAGGACAGGAAGTGGGAATCAGCCCCAGCATTTT. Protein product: CAWRTGSGNQPQHF.

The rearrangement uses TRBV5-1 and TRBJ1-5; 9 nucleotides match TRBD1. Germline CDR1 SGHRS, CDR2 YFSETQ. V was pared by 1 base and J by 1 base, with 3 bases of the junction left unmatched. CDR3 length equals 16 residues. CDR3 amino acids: CASSLTGTGSNQPQHF. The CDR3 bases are TGCGCCAGCAGCTTGACCGGGACAGGGAGCAATCAGCCCCAGCATTTT.

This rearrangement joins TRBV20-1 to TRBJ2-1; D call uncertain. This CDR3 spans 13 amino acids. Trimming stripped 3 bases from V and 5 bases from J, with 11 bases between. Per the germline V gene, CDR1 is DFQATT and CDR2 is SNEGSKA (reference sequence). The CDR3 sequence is CSASLLLHNEQFF. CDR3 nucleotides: TGCAGTGCTAGTTTACTCCTCCACAATGAGCAGTTCTTC.

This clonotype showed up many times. The CDR3 sequence is CSASFLGRDYEQYF. CDR3 sequence (DNA): TGCAGTGCTAGTTTTTTGGGGCGGGACTACGAGCAGTACTTC. V gene TRBV20-1 combines with J gene TRBJ2-7, with D possibly being TRBD2 (6 bases). Per the germline V gene, CDR1 is DFQATT and CDR2 is SNEGSKA (reference sequence). V lost 3 bases to trimming and J lost 3 bases, with 15 bases between them. CDR3 size: 14 residues.

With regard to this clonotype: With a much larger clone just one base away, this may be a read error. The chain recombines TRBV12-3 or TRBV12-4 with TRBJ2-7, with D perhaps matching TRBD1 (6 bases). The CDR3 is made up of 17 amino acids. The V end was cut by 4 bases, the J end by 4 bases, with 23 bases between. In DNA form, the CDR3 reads TGTGCCAGCAGTTCAGCTGTGGGTCAGGGGTCCCTATACGAGCAGTACTTC. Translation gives CASSSAVGQGSLYEQYF.

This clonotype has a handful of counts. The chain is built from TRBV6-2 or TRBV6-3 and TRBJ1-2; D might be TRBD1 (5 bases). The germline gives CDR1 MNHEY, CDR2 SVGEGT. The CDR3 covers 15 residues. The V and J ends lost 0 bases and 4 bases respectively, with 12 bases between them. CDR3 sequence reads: CASSYSNLGGYGYTF. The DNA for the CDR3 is TGTGCCAGCAGTTACTCGAATCTGGGGGGCTATGGCTACACCTTC.

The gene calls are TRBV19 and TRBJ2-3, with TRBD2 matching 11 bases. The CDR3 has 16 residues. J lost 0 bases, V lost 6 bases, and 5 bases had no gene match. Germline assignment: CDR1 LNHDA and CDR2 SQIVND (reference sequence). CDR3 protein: CASRATSGASTDTQYF. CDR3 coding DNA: TGTGCCAGTAGAGCGACTAGCGGGGCTAGCACAGATACGCAGTATTTT. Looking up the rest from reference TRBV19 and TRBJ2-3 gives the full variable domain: DGGITQSPKYLFRKEGQNVTLSCEQNLNHDAMYWYRQDPGQGLRLIYYSQIVNDFQKGDIAEGYSVSREKKESFPLTVTSAQKNPTAFYLCASRATSGASTDTQYFGPGTRLTVL.

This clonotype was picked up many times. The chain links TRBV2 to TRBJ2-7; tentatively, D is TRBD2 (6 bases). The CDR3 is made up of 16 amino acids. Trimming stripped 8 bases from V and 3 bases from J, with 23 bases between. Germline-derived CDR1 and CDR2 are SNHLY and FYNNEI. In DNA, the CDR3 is TGTGCCAGCGAATCCTCCACCGGGACTCGATACTACGAGCAGTACTTC. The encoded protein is CASESSTGTRYYEQYF.

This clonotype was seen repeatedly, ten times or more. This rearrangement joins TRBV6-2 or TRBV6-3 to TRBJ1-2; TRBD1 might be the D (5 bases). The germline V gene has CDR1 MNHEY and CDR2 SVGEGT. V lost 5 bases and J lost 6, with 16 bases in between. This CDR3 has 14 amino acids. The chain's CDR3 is CASSNRGTEDGYTF. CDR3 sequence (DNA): TGTGCCAGCAGTAACCGTGGGACGGAAGATGGCTACACCTTC.

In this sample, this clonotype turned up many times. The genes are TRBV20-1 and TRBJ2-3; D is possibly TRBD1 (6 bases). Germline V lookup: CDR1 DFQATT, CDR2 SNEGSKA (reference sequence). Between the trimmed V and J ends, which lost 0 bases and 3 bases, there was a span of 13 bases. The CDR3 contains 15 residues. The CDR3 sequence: CSARDQAGETDTQYF. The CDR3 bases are TGCAGTGCTAGAGATCAGGCAGGGGAGACAGATACGCAGTATTTT.

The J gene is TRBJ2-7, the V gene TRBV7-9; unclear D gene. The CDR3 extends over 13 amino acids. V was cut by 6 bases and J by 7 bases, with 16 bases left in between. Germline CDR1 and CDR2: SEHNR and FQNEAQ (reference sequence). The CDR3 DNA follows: TGTGCCAGCAGTTTCTCCGCTCCTCGGGAGCAGTACTTC. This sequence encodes CASSFSAPREQYF. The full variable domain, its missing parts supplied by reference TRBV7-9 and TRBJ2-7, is DTGVSQNPRHKITKRGQNVTFRCDPISEHNRLYWYRQTLGQGPEFLTYFQNEAQLEKSRLLSDRFSAERPKGSFSTLEIQRTEQGDSAMYLCASSFSAPREQYFGPGTRLTVT.

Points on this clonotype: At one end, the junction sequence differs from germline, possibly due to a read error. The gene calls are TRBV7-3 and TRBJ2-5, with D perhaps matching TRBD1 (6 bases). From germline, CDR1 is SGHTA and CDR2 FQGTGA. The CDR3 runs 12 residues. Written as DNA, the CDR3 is TGTGCCAGCAGCGTCGACAGGCGCGTGCTGAACTTC. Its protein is CASSVDRRVLNF. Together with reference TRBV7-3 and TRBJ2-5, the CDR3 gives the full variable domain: GAGVSQTPSNKVTEKGKYVELRCDPISGHTALYWYRQSLGQGPEFLIYFQGTGAADDSGLPNDRFFAVRPEGSVSTLKIQRTERGDSAVYLCASSVDRRVLNFGPGTRLLVL.

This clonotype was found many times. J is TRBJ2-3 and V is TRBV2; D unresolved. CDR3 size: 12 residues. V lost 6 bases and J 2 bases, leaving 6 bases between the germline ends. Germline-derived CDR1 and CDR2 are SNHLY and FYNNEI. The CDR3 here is CASSYYTDTQYF. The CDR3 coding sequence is TGTGCCAGCAGCTACTACACAGATACGCAGTATTTT. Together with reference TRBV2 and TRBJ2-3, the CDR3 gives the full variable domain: EPEVTQTPSHQVTQMGQEVILRCVPISNHLYFYWYRQILGQKVEFLVSFYNNEISEKSEIFDDQFSVERPDGSNFTLKIRSTKLEDSAMYFCASSYYTDTQYFGPGTRLTVL.

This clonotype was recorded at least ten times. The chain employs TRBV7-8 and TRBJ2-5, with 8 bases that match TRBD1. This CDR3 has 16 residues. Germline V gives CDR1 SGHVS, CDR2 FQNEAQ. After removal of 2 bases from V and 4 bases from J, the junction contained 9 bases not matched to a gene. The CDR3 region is CASSLWAGGSGETQYF. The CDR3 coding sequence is TGTGCCAGCAGCTTATGGGCAGGGGGCAGTGGAGAGACCCAGTACTTC.

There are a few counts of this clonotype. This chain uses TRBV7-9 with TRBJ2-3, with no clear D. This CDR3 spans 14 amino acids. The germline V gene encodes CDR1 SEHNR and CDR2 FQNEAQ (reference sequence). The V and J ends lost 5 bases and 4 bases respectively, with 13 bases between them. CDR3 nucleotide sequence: TGTGCCAGCAGCGGGGAAATGAGGTCAGATACGCAGTATTTT. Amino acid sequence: CASSGEMRSDTQYF.

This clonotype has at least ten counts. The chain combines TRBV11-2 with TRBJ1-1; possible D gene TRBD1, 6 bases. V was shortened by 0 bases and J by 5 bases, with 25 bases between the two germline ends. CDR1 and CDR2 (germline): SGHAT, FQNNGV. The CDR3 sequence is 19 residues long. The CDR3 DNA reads TGTGCCAGCAGCTTAGATTACCCCAAGAAATTTGGGGGCTGGACTGAAGCTTTCTTT. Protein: CASSLDYPKKFGGWTEAFF.

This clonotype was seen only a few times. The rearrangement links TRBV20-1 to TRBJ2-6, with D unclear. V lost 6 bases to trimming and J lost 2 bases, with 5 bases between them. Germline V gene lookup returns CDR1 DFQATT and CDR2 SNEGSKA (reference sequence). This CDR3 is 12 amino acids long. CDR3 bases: TGCAGTGCCGCCCCTGGGGCCAACGTCCTGACTTTC. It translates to CSAAPGANVLTF.